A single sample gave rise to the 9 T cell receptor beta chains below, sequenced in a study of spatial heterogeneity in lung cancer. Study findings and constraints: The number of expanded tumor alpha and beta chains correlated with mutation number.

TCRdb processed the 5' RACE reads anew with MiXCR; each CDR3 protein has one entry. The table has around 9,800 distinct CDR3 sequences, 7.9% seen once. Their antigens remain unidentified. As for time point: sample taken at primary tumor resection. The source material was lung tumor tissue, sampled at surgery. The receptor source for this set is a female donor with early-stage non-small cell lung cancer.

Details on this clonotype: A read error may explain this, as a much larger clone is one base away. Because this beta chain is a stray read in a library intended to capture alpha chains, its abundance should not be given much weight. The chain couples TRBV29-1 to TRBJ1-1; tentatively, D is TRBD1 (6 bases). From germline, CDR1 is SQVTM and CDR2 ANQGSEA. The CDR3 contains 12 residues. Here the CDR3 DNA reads TGCAGCGTAGGGGGGTGGAACACTAAAGCTTTCTTT. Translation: CSVGGWNTKAFF.

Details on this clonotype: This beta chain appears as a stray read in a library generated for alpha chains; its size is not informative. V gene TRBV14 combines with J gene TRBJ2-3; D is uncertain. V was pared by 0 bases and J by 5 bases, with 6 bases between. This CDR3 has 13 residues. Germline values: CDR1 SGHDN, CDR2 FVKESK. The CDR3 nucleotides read TGTGCCAGCAGCCAAGATAACGGAGATACGCAGTATTTT. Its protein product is CASSQDNGDTQYF. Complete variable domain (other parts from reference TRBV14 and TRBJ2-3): EAGVTQFPSHSVIEKGQTVTLRCDPISGHDNLYWYRRVMGKEIKFLLHFVKESKQDESGMPNNRFLAERTGGTYSTLKVQPAELEDSGVYFCASSQDNGDTQYFGPGTRLTVL.

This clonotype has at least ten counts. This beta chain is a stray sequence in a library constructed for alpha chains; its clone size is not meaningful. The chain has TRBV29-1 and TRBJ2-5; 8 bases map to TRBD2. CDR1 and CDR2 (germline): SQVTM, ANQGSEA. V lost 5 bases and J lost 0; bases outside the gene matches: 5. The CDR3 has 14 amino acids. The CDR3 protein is CSVRSGGYQETQYF. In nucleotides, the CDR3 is TGCAGCGTTCGAAGCGGGGGTTACCAAGAGACCCAGTACTTC.

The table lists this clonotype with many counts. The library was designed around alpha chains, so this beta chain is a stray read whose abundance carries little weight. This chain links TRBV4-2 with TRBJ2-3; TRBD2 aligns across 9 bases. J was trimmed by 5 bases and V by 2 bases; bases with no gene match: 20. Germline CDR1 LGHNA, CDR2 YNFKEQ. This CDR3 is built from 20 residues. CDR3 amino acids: CASSQSPGTAGGPILDTQYF. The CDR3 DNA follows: TGTGCCAGCAGCCAATCCCCCGGGACGGCGGGGGGGCCTATTTTAGATACGCAGTATTTT.

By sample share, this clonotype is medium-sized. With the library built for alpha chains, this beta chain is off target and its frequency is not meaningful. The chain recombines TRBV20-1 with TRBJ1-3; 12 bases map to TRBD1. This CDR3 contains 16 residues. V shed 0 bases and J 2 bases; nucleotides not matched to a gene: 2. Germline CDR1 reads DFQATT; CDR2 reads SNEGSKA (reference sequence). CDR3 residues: CSARDGTGGAGNTIYF. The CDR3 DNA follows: TGCAGTGCTAGAGATGGGACAGGGGGCGCTGGAAACACCATATATTTT.

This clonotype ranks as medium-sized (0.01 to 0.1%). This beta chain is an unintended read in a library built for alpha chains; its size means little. The CDR3 loop is CASSPNRGAGELFF. DNA for the CDR3: TGTGCCAGCAGCCCCAACAGGGGAGCCGGGGAGCTGTTTTTT. The chain has TRBV7-2 and TRBJ2-2, with 7 bases fitting TRBD1. CDR3 length: 14 residues. The germline gives CDR1 SGHTA, CDR2 FQGNSA. V dropped 5 bases and J dropped 6; count of bases not matched to a gene: 6.

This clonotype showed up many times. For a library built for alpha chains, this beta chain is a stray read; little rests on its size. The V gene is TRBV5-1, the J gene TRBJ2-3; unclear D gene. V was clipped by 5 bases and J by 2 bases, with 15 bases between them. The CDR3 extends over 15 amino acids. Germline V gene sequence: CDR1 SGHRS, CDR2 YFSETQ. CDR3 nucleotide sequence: TGCGCCAGCAGTCCGAATTTCCCAGACACAGATACGCAGTATTTT. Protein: CASSPNFPDTDTQYF.

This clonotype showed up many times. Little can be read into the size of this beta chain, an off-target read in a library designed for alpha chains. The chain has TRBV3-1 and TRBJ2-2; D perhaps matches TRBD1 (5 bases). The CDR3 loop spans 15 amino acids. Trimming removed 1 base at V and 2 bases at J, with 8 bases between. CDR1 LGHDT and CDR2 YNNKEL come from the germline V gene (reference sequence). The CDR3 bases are TGTGCCAGCAGCCAAGGCAGGGTAAACACCGGGGAGCTGTTTTTT. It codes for CASSQGRVNTGELFF.

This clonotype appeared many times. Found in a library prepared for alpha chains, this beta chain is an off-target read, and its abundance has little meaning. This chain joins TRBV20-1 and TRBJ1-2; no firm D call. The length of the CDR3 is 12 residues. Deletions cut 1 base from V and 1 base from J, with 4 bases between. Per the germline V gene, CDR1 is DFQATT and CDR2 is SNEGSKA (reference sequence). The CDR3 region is CSARGINYGYTF. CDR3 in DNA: TGCAGTGCTAGAGGGATTAACTATGGCTACACCTTC.